This T cell receptor beta chain was observed in a study of T-cell memory formation after mild COVID-19. Background on the study: TCR clusters largely stayed donor specific. Study observations and caveats: A subset of responding clones appeared in pre-infection memory, suggesting cross-reactive memory joined.

This clonotype was detected only once. Its antigen is unidentified. In TCRdb, the 5' RACE reads were re-called with MiXCR into one record per CDR3 protein. The table has some 210,000 distinct CDR3 sequences, roughly 30% seen once. CDR1 and CDR2 (germline): LNHDA, SQIVND (reference sequence). CDR3 length: 13 amino acids. Trimming removed 4 bases from V and 2 bases from J, with 8 bases in between. Input material: PBMCs or a T cell subset sorted from them (not recorded which). The sequence was collected from an adult woman who had mild COVID-19 (a few samples of this study predate the infection). Cell type and time point are not known. The genes are TRBV19 and TRBJ1-2; D ambiguous. Written as DNA, the CDR3 is TGTGCCAGTAGTACAAGGCCAAACTATGGCTACACCTTC. Its protein product is CASSTRPNYGYTF.